This TCR beta chain was profiled in a study of regulatory T cells in long-lasting Graves disease. Time point denoted: newly diagnosed GD, antithyroid drugs for less than 3 months. PBMC RNA served as the TCR library source. V was shortened by 3 bases and J by 6 bases, with 15 bases between the two germline ends. CDR3 length: 14 residues. Arm-PCR of CDR3 regions with iRepertoire HTBI primers generated TCR beta libraries. TCRdb redid the calling of the multiplex PCR reads with MiXCR, one entry per CDR3 protein. The sample comprises under 700,000 distinct CDR3 sequences, about 16% of which are singletons, and more than 20% rests with the top ten. This sample also appeared in a second study, on T cells in Graves' hyperthyroidism and ophthalmopathy.

V gene TRBV12-3 or TRBV12-4 combines with J gene TRBJ2-7; D perhaps matches TRBD1 (5 bases). The sequencing used peripheral blood mononuclear cells (PBMCs), collected at new diagnosis, from a patient treated with antithyroid drugs. The TCR originated in a woman aged 40 to 65 with Graves disease. This CDR3 is CASSFRTGFAEQYF. The CDR3 DNA is TGTGCCAGCAGTTTTCGCACAGGTTTTGCCGAGCAGTACTTC.